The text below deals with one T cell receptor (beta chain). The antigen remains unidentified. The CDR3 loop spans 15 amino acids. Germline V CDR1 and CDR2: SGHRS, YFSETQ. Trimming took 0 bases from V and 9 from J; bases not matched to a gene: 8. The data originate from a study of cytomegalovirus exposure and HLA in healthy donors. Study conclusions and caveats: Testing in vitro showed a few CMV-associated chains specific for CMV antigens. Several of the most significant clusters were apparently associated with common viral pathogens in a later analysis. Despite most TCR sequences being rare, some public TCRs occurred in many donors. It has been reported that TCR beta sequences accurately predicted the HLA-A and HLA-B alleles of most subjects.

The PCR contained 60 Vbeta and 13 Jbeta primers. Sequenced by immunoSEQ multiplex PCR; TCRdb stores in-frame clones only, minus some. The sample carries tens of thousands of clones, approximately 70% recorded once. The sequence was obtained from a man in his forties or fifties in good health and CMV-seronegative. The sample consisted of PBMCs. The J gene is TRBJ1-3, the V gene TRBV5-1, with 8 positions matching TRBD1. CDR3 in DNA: TGCGCCAGCAGCTTGGGACAGGGGAAAGAGGGCACCATATATTTT. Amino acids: CASSLGQGKEGTIYF. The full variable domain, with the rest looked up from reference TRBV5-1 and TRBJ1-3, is KAGVTQTPRYLIKTRGQQVTLSCSPISGHRSVSWYQQTPGQGLQFLFEYFSETQRNKGNFPGRFSGRQFSNSRSEMNVSTLELGDSALYLCASSLGQGKEGTIYFGEGSWLTVV.